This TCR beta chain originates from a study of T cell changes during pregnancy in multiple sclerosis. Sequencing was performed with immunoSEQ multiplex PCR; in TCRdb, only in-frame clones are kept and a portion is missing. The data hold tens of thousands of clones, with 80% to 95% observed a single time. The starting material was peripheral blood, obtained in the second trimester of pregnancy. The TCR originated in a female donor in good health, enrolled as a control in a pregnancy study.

CDR3 sequence reads: CASTPIAGDYTQYF. The CDR3 nucleotides read TGTGCCAGCACCCCTATAGCGGGGGATTATACGCAGTATTTT. J is TRBJ2-3 and V is TRBV27, with 9 bases that match TRBD2. Germline CDR1 and CDR2: MNHEY and SMNVEV (reference sequence). Trimming cost V 7 bases and J 7 bases; bases outside gene matches: 9. The length of the CDR3 is 14 residues.